This is a list of T cell receptor beta chains from one sample in a study of blood T cell repertoires in COVID-19. Sequenced by immunoSEQ multiplex PCR; TCRdb stores in-frame clones only, minus some. The sample lists 100,000 to 150,000 clones; around four fifths were seen once. The sequencing sample was made of peripheral blood. The receptors originated from an elderly man with COVID-19, enrolled during active disease. Each CDR3 is given with its conserved first and last residue. A D gene is named only where the DNA matches it firmly. Size tells how often a clone was seen (once, few, many) or the class of an expanded clone, and some rows leave it out.

v_gene: TRBV12-5; d_gene: TRBD2; abundance: -; j_gene: TRBJ2-2; CDR3aa: CASARTSGSGGELFF; CDR3nt: TGTGCTAGTGCACGGACTAGCGGGAGCGGAGGGGAGCTGTTTTTT
v_gene: TRBV15; d_gene: -; abundance: -; j_gene: TRBJ1-2; CDR3aa: CATSAGRGAHGYTF; CDR3nt: TGTGCCACCAGCGCCGGGCGGGGGGCTCATGGCTACACCTTC
v_gene: TRBV19; d_gene: -; abundance: -; j_gene: TRBJ2-1; CDR3aa: CASSRGSLMAGEQFF; CDR3nt: TGTGCCAGTAGTAGGGGATCCCTGATGGCGGGTGAGCAGTTCTTC
v_gene: TRBV5-1; d_gene: -; abundance: -; j_gene: TRBJ1-5; CDR3aa: CASSLAGDNNQPQHF; CDR3nt: TGCGCCAGCAGCTTGGCCGGGGACAACAATCAGCCCCAGCATTTT
v_gene: TRBV7-9; d_gene: TRBD1; abundance: few; j_gene: TRBJ1-4; CDR3aa: CASSFGQGQEKLFF; CDR3nt: TGTGCCAGCAGCTTCGGACAGGGACAAGAAAAACTGTTTTTT
v_gene: TRBV5-1; d_gene: -; abundance: -; j_gene: TRBJ2-1; CDR3aa: CASSLSASTYNEQFF; CDR3nt: TGCGCCAGCAGCTTGAGTGCTTCTACCTACAATGAGCAGTTCTTC
v_gene: TRBV5-1; d_gene: -; abundance: -; j_gene: TRBJ1-1; CDR3aa: CASSLGEGLGTEAFF; CDR3nt: TGCGCCAGCAGCTTGGGGGAGGGCCTGGGCACTGAAGCTTTCTTT
v_gene: TRBV30; d_gene: -; abundance: -; j_gene: TRBJ1-6; CDR3aa: CACILSSYNSPLHF; CDR3nt: TGTGCCTGTATACTGAGCTCCTATAATTCACCCCTCCACTTT
v_gene: TRBV7-9; d_gene: -; abundance: -; j_gene: TRBJ2-7; CDR3aa: CASSPVFGLLSYEQYF; CDR3nt: TGTGCCAGCAGCCCAGTGTTTGGACTCCTCTCCTACGAGCAGTACTTC
v_gene: TRBV27; d_gene: TRBD2; abundance: -; j_gene: TRBJ2-2; CDR3aa: CASSATSGTIAGELFF; CDR3nt: TGTGCCAGCAGTGCGACTAGCGGGACGATCGCCGGGGAGCTGTTTTTT
v_gene: TRBV10-1; d_gene: -; abundance: few; j_gene: TRBJ1-2; CDR3aa: CASSDTDYGYTF; CDR3nt: TGCGCCAGCAGTGATACGGACTATGGCTACACCTTC
v_gene: TRBV19; d_gene: -; abundance: -; j_gene: TRBJ1-4; CDR3aa: CASSIRRGATDEKLFF; CDR3nt: TGTGCCAGTAGTATAAGGCGGGGGGCGACTGATGAAAAACTGTTTTTT
v_gene: TRBV19; d_gene: -; abundance: few; j_gene: TRBJ2-3; CDR3aa: CAARQTPRDTQYF; CDR3nt: TGTGCGGCCCGACAGACTCCCCGGGATACGCAGTATTTT
v_gene: TRBV9; d_gene: TRBD2; abundance: -; j_gene: TRBJ2-3; CDR3aa: CASSLTLAASTDTQYF; CDR3nt: TGTGCCAGCAGCCTTACCCTAGCGGCCAGCACAGATACGCAGTATTTT
v_gene: TRBV7-3; d_gene: -; abundance: -; j_gene: TRBJ2-1; CDR3aa: CASSLSLGGYNEQFF; CDR3nt: TGTGCCAGCAGCTTAAGTCTAGGGGGATACAATGAGCAGTTCTTC
v_gene: TRBV5-1; d_gene: TRBD2; abundance: -; j_gene: TRBJ2-7; CDR3aa: CASSELAGGHEQYF; CDR3nt: TGCGCCAGCAGCGAGCTAGCGGGAGGACACGAGCAGTACTTC
v_gene: TRBV5-1; d_gene: -; abundance: -; j_gene: TRBJ1-4; CDR3aa: CASSLAHRQSVEKLFF; CDR3nt: TGCGCCAGCAGCTTGGCCCACCGACAGTCAGTTGAAAAACTGTTTTTT
v_gene: TRBV11-2; d_gene: TRBD1; abundance: -; j_gene: TRBJ1-1; CDR3aa: CASSQDRAIRFF; CDR3nt: TGTGCCAGCAGCCAGGACAGGGCTATACGGTTCTTT
v_gene: TRBV7-9; d_gene: TRBD2; abundance: -; j_gene: TRBJ2-5; CDR3aa: CASSRLAGNQETQYF; CDR3nt: TGTGCCAGCAGCCGACTAGCGGGAAACCAAGAGACCCAGTACTTC
v_gene: TRBV7-2; d_gene: -; abundance: -; j_gene: TRBJ2-7; CDR3aa: CASSLGHRAPYEQYF; CDR3nt: TGTGCCAGCAGCTTAGGGCACAGGGCACCCTACGAGCAGTACTTC
v_gene: TRBV5-1; d_gene: -; abundance: -; j_gene: TRBJ1-2; CDR3aa: CASSFGFGDYGYTF; CDR3nt: TGCGCCAGCAGCTTTGGTTTCGGGGACTATGGCTACACCTTC
v_gene: TRBV7-2; d_gene: -; abundance: -; j_gene: TRBJ1-2; CDR3aa: CASSLNGGSEGGYTF; CDR3nt: TGTGCCAGCAGCTTAAACGGGGGAAGCGAGGGTGGCTACACCTTC
v_gene: TRBV5-8; d_gene: TRBD1; abundance: -; j_gene: TRBJ2-7; CDR3aa: CASSSGQGVREQYF; CDR3nt: TGTGCCAGCAGCTCGGGACAGGGGGTGCGCGAGCAGTACTTC
v_gene: TRBV28; d_gene: -; abundance: -; j_gene: TRBJ2-7; CDR3aa: CASSLGWAYEQYF; CDR3nt: TGTGCCAGCAGTCTCGGGTGGGCCTACGAGCAGTACTTC
v_gene: TRBV24-1; d_gene: -; abundance: -; j_gene: TRBJ2-1; CDR3aa: CATSGRQLSSYNEQFF; CDR3nt: TGTGCCACCAGTGGACGACAGTTGAGCTCCTACAATGAGCAGTTCTTC
v_gene: TRBV28; d_gene: -; abundance: -; j_gene: TRBJ2-7; CDR3aa: CASGGGLSFYEQYF; CDR3nt: TGTGCCAGCGGTGGGGGACTTTCTTTCTACGAGCAGTACTTC
v_gene: TRBV29-1; d_gene: -; abundance: -; j_gene: TRBJ2-3; CDR3aa: CSVGALPGTDTQYF; CDR3nt: TGCAGCGTGGGAGCACTCCCGGGCACAGATACGCAGTATTTT
v_gene: TRBV27; d_gene: TRBD1; abundance: -; j_gene: TRBJ1-1; CDR3aa: CASSKLSRGHSGTEAFF; CDR3nt: TGTGCCAGCAGCAAGCTATCCAGGGGGCATTCGGGCACTGAAGCTTTCTTT
v_gene: TRBV24-1; d_gene: TRBD2; abundance: -; j_gene: TRBJ2-1; CDR3aa: CATSDLELAGEQFF; CDR3nt: TGTGCCACCAGTGATTTGGAGCTAGCGGGAGAGCAGTTCTTC
v_gene: TRBV5-1; d_gene: TRBD2; abundance: few; j_gene: TRBJ2-7; CDR3aa: CASSLASGMSYEQYF; CDR3nt: TGCGCCAGCAGCTTGGCTAGCGGGATGTCCTACGAGCAGTACTTC
v_gene: TRBV4-2; d_gene: -; abundance: -; j_gene: TRBJ2-3; CDR3aa: CASSQERTSTDTQYF; CDR3nt: TGTGCCAGCAGCCAAGAGAGGACTTCCACAGATACGCAGTATTTT
v_gene: TRBV7-2; d_gene: -; abundance: -; j_gene: TRBJ1-1; CDR3aa: CASSRFESQDNEAFF; CDR3nt: TGTGCCAGCAGCCGTTTCGAGTCCCAGGACAATGAAGCTTTCTTT
v_gene: TRBV2; d_gene: -; abundance: -; j_gene: TRBJ2-7; CDR3aa: CASSRQQYYEQYF; CDR3nt: TGTGCCAGCAGTCGACAGCAATACTACGAGCAGTACTTC
v_gene: TRBV18; d_gene: -; abundance: -; j_gene: TRBJ2-2; CDR3aa: CASSRGVLTGELFF; CDR3nt: TGTGCCAGCTCACGGGGAGTTCTCACCGGGGAGCTGTTTTTT
v_gene: TRBV4-3; d_gene: TRBD1; abundance: -; j_gene: TRBJ2-7; CDR3aa: CASSQVQGAYEQYF; CDR3nt: TGCGCCAGCAGCCAAGTACAGGGGGCATACGAGCAGTACTTC
v_gene: TRBV4-2; d_gene: -; abundance: -; j_gene: TRBJ2-2; CDR3aa: CASSQDMGRPTANTGELFF; CDR3nt: TGTGCCAGCAGCCAAGATATGGGCCGTCCGACAGCGAACACCGGGGAGCTGTTTTTT
v_gene: TRBV4-1; d_gene: -; abundance: few; j_gene: TRBJ1-4; CDR3aa: CASSQFSGKYEKLFF; CDR3nt: TGCGCCAGCAGCCAATTTTCAGGGAAATATGAAAAACTGTTTTTT
v_gene: TRBV6-2/TRBV6-3; d_gene: TRBD2; abundance: -; j_gene: TRBJ2-1; CDR3aa: CASNPSGRSHNEQFF; CDR3nt: TGTGCCAGCAACCCTAGCGGGAGGTCCCACAATGAGCAGTTCTTC
v_gene: TRBV27; d_gene: -; abundance: few; j_gene: TRBJ2-7; CDR3aa: CASSPYGVAEQYF; CDR3nt: TGTGCCAGCAGTCCTTACGGGGTAGCCGAGCAGTACTTC
v_gene: TRBV28; d_gene: -; abundance: -; j_gene: TRBJ2-7; CDR3aa: CASRGGYEQYF; CDR3nt: TGTGCCAGCAGGGGGGGCTACGAGCAGTACTTC
v_gene: TRBV6-8; d_gene: TRBD2; abundance: -; j_gene: TRBJ2-7; CDR3aa: CASSYSASGNPFYEQYF; CDR3nt: TGTGCCAGCAGTTACTCGGCTAGCGGGAATCCCTTCTACGAGCAGTACTTC
v_gene: TRBV18; d_gene: -; abundance: -; j_gene: TRBJ2-2; CDR3aa: CASSQRQNTGELFF; CDR3nt: TGTGCCAGCTCACAAAGACAGAACACCGGGGAGCTGTTTTTT
v_gene: TRBV24-1; d_gene: TRBD1; abundance: -; j_gene: TRBJ2-3; CDR3aa: CATSEFSDRWIGDTQYF; CDR3nt: TGTGCCACCAGTGAGTTCTCGGACAGGTGGATAGGAGATACGCAGTATTTT
v_gene: TRBV9; d_gene: -; abundance: -; j_gene: TRBJ1-6; CDR3aa: CASSEFPSNSPLHF; CDR3nt: TGTGCCAGCAGCGAGTTCCCCAGTAATTCACCCCTCCACTTT
v_gene: TRBV6-5; d_gene: -; abundance: -; j_gene: TRBJ1-3; CDR3aa: CASRQVRSGNTIYF; CDR3nt: TGTGCCAGCAGGCAGGTCCGCTCTGGAAACACCATATATTTT
v_gene: TRBV6-1; d_gene: -; abundance: -; j_gene: TRBJ1-1; CDR3aa: CASSEAWAPEAFF; CDR3nt: TGTGCCAGCAGTGAAGCCTGGGCGCCTGAAGCTTTCTTT
v_gene: TRBV13; d_gene: TRBD1; abundance: -; j_gene: TRBJ1-1; CDR3aa: CASSLEGTGEAFF; CDR3nt: TGTGCCAGCAGCTTAGAGGGGACAGGGGAAGCTTTCTTT
v_gene: TRBV11-2; d_gene: TRBD2; abundance: few; j_gene: TRBJ2-1; CDR3aa: CASSVHGGGLADYNEQFF; CDR3nt: TGTGCCAGCAGCGTTCATGGGGGCGGACTAGCGGACTACAATGAGCAGTTCTTC
v_gene: TRBV5-1; d_gene: TRBD2; abundance: few; j_gene: TRBJ2-6; CDR3aa: CASSEPGLAGSGANVLTF; CDR3nt: TGCGCCAGCAGCGAACCGGGACTAGCGGGATCTGGGGCCAACGTCCTGACTTTC
v_gene: TRBV3-1/TRBV3-2; d_gene: -; abundance: -; j_gene: TRBJ2-2; CDR3aa: CASTDTGELFF; CDR3nt: TGTGCCAGCACAGACACCGGGGAGCTGTTTTTT
v_gene: TRBV24-1; d_gene: -; abundance: -; j_gene: TRBJ1-5; CDR3aa: CATSGRQDQPQHF; CDR3nt: TGTGCCACCAGTGGACGACAGGATCAGCCCCAGCATTTT
v_gene: TRBV6-6; d_gene: -; abundance: -; j_gene: TRBJ1-1; CDR3aa: CASTPPRSTEAFF; CDR3nt: TGTGCCAGCACCCCCCCGAGGTCCACTGAAGCTTTCTTT
v_gene: TRBV6-1; d_gene: TRBD1; abundance: -; j_gene: TRBJ1-5; CDR3aa: CASIPDRGTGTQHF; CDR3nt: TGTGCCAGCATTCCGGACAGGGGGACCGGTACCCAGCATTTT
v_gene: TRBV7-9; d_gene: -; abundance: -; j_gene: TRBJ1-2; CDR3aa: CASSLDGNRGGYTF; CDR3nt: TGTGCCAGCAGCTTAGACGGGAATCGAGGAGGCTACACCTTC
v_gene: TRBV9; d_gene: TRBD1; abundance: -; j_gene: TRBJ1-3; CDR3aa: CASSVGTGGEGNTIYF; CDR3nt: TGTGCCAGCAGCGTTGGGACAGGGGGAGAAGGAAACACCATATATTTT
v_gene: TRBV4-1; d_gene: TRBD1; abundance: -; j_gene: TRBJ1-1; CDR3aa: CASSQGGQGMNTEAFF; CDR3nt: TGCGCCAGCAGCCAAGGTGGACAGGGCATGAACACTGAAGCTTTCTTT
v_gene: TRBV7-9; d_gene: -; abundance: -; j_gene: TRBJ1-2; CDR3aa: CASSLVTGYGYTF; CDR3nt: TGTGCCAGCAGCTTAGTGACAGGCTATGGCTACACCTTC